Listed below are T cell receptor beta chains from one sample, sequenced in a study of CD8 T cells in Susac syndrome. Each CDR3 protein gets one entry after TCRdb re-called the immunoSEQ multiplex PCR reads with MiXCR. The sample carries more than 150,000 distinct CDR3 sequences, about 94% recorded once. The sample taken for sequencing was CD8+ T cells from PBMCs. The receptors derive from a human donor with multiple sclerosis. The CDR3 runs from the conserved cysteine through the conserved F or W. Each record gives: J gene, V gene, D gene, clone size, CDR3 DNA, CDR3 protein. A D gene is named only where the DNA matches it firmly. The size field is filled for only some rows; it gives once, few, many or a size class.

TRBJ1-1,TRBV19,TRBD1,.,TGTGCCAGTAGTATAAGGAGGACAGGACCGATGAACACTGAAGCTTTCTTT,CASSIRRTGPMNTEAFF
TRBJ2-1,TRBV20-1,.,.,TGCAGTGCTAGAGAAGAGGGGACCAATGAGCAGTTCTTC,CSAREEGTNEQFF
TRBJ2-7,TRBV7-8,TRBD1,.,TGTGCCAGCAGCCCAGGGACAGGGTTCGACGAGCAGTACTTC,CASSPGTGFDEQYF
TRBJ1-3,TRBV3-1,.,.,TGTGCCAGCAGCCAAGGAGAGGGGAGCACCATATATTTT,CASSQGEGSTIYF
TRBJ2-1,TRBV15,.,.,TGTGCCACCAGCAGAGTCGGAAGTGAGCAGTTCTTC,CATSRVGSEQFF
TRBJ2-1,TRBV7-2,.,.,TGTGCCAGCAGCTTAGCCCCTAGTAATCAGTTCTTC,CASSLAPSNQFF
TRBJ1-1,TRBV5-1,TRBD1,.,TGCGCCAGCAGCCCGGGCGGGACAGGGACGAACACTGAAGCTTTCTTT,CASSPGGTGTNTEAFF
TRBJ1-1,TRBV27,.,once,TGTGCCAGCAGTTTACGGGCGGCTAACACTGAAGCTTTCTTT,CASSLRAANTEAFF
TRBJ2-3,TRBV5-4,TRBD1,.,TGTGCCAGCACGGGGACAGGGGCTGCAGATACGCAGTATTTT,CASTGTGAADTQYF
TRBJ2-7,TRBV13,.,.,TGTGCCAGCAGCTTAGGAAGGGCCTCCTACGAGCAGTACTTC,CASSLGRASYEQYF
TRBJ2-7,TRBV20-1,TRBD2,.,TGCAGTGTGGGACTAGCGGGTTTTCGGGACGAGCAGTACTTC,CSVGLAGFRDEQYF
TRBJ2-3,TRBV2,TRBD1,.,TGTGCCAGCAGTGAAGACAGGGGAGCTTCGGATACGCAGTATTTT,CASSEDRGASDTQYF
TRBJ1-2,TRBV7-8,.,.,TGTGCCAGCAGCTTAGGCGGGGACCCCTATGGCTACACCTTC,CASSLGGDPYGYTF
TRBJ2-7,TRBV7-9,TRBD1,.,TGTGCCAGCACCTTAGACCCCCCCGGACAGGTTAGCTACGAGCAGTACTTC,CASTLDPPGQVSYEQYF
TRBJ1-2,TRBV7-9,.,.,TGTGCCAGCAGCTTAGAGAGACCTGGCTACACCTTC,CASSLERPGYTF
TRBJ2-1,TRBV27,TRBD1,.,TGTGCCAGCAGCGACAGGGGTGATGGAAATGAGCAGTTCTTC,CASSDRGDGNEQFF
TRBJ2-1,TRBV4-1,.,.,TGCGCCAGCAGCCAGACCTACAATGAGCAGTTCTTC,CASSQTYNEQFF
TRBJ2-7,TRBV9,TRBD1,.,TGTGCCAGCAGCGCGAGGGACAGGGTATCAGCCGAGCAGTACTTC,CASSARDRVSAEQYF
TRBJ1-1,TRBV19,TRBD1,.,TGTGCCAGTAGTTCTTGGAACAGGGGGCTCCCTGAAGCTTTCTTT,CASSSWNRGLPEAFF
TRBJ1-3,TRBV23-1,.,.,TGCGCCAGCAGCCAGGCCTTGCTTTGGGGCAGTGGAAACACCATATATTTT,CASSQALLWGSGNTIYF
TRBJ2-1,TRBV14,.,.,TGTGCCAGCACAGGCATCACCTACAATGAGCAGTTCTTC,CASTGITYNEQFF
TRBJ2-7,TRBV14,TRBD1,.,TGTGCCAGCAGCCCTAGACAGGGGCGATACTACGAGCAGTACTTC,CASSPRQGRYYEQYF
TRBJ2-1,TRBV24-1,.,once,TGTGCCACCAGTGACCATGCCCCACCAGGGGTGTTCTTC,CATSDHAPPGVFF
TRBJ2-3,TRBV29-1,.,.,TGCAGCGTTGAGGCAGAGAACACAGATACGCAGTATTTT,CSVEAENTDTQYF
TRBJ1-1,TRBV30,.,.,TGTGCCTGGAGTGTACACCCAGCCGTAGGGACTGAAGCTTTCTTT,CAWSVHPAVGTEAFF
TRBJ2-1,TRBV28,.,.,TGTGCCAGCAGTCTACCGGCCGGCGGGCAGTTCTTC,CASSLPAGGQFF
TRBJ2-5,TRBV12-3/TRBV12-4,.,.,TGTGCCAGCAGTTTTATCGGGCCCAACTTGGAGACCCAGTACTTC,CASSFIGPNLETQYF
TRBJ2-1,TRBV4-3,TRBD1,.,TGCGCCAGCAGCCAAGAGAGCCGGGACAGGGTTTATCGCTTTGCCTACAATGAGCAGTTCTTC,CASSQESRDRVYRFAYNEQFF
TRBJ2-4,TRBV9,TRBD1,.,TGTGCCAGCAGCTCCTCCGGACAGGGATTCCGGAACATTCAGTACTTC,CASSSSGQGFRNIQYF
TRBJ2-7,TRBV13,.,few,TGTGCCAGCAGCTTAGGCCTCAGGGGCTCCGAGCAGTACTTC,CASSLGLRGSEQYF
TRBJ2-1,TRBV27,TRBD2,few,TGTGCCAGCAGTTTGACTAGCGGGGGTTACAATGAGCAGTTCTTC,CASSLTSGGYNEQFF
TRBJ2-3,TRBV27,TRBD2,.,TGTGCCAGCTCCTCTAGCGGGGGGAGCACAGATACGCAGTATTTT,CASSSSGGSTDTQYF
TRBJ2-1,TRBV10-3,TRBD1,.,TGTGCCATCTCATATTACCGGGACAGGGTCAATGAGCAGTTCTTC,CAISYYRDRVNEQFF
TRBJ2-3,TRBV14,.,.,TGTGCCAGCAGCCAAGATACCCACACAGATACGCAGTATTTT,CASSQDTHTDTQYF
TRBJ2-7,TRBV6-2/TRBV6-3,.,.,TGTGCCAGCAGTTACCTACGGGGTGGCTACGAGCAGTACTTC,CASSYLRGGYEQYF
TRBJ2-7,TRBV12-3/TRBV12-4,.,.,TGTGCCAGCAGGGCAGGGTTCGACGAGCAGTACTTC,CASRAGFDEQYF
TRBJ2-7,TRBV5-1,.,.,TGCGCCAGCAGCTTGGACCAAAGGGAGCAGTACTTC,CASSLDQREQYF
TRBJ2-1,TRBV7-9,.,.,TGTGCCAGCAGCTTCGTGGGCTACAATGAGCAGTTCTTC,CASSFVGYNEQFF
TRBJ1-1,TRBV28,TRBD1,.,TGTGCCAGCAGTCCGACAGGGCGCACTGAAGCTTTCTTT,CASSPTGRTEAFF
TRBJ2-7,TRBV6-5,.,.,TGTGCCAGCAGTCTAGCGTTGAGTGGCGAGCAGTACTTC,CASSLALSGEQYF
TRBJ2-7,TRBV13,.,few,TGTGCCAGCAGCTTCAACTACGAGCAGTACTTC,CASSFNYEQYF
TRBJ2-5,TRBV28,.,.,TGTGCCAGCACCGGGGGAACCCCCCGGTTGGAAGAGACCCAGTACTTC,CASTGGTPRLEETQYF
TRBJ2-1,TRBV7-9,.,once,TGTGCCAGCAGCTCGGAGGATGGGAATGAGCAGTTCTTC,CASSSEDGNEQFF